The 10 T cell receptor beta chains listed next were all sequenced from one sample in a study of blood T cell repertoires in COVID-19. This table comes from immunoSEQ multiplex PCR, and its TCRdb copy is limited to in-frame clones, with some not included. The sample gives roughly 56,000 clones, about 89% of which show up once; over 15% is in the top ten. Sequences were obtained from peripheral blood. These TCRs come from a human donor in a cohort sampled during active COVID-19.

This chain joins TRBV2 and TRBJ1-5; maybe TRBD1 (5 bases). This CDR3 spans 15 amino acids. The germline gives CDR1 SNHLY, CDR2 FYNNEI. Trimming cost V 6 bases and J 6 bases, with 18 bases left between them. CDR3 sequence (DNA): TGTGCCAGCAGCCCAGGACACCGTGGTATTCAGCCCCAGCATTTT. This gives the protein CASSPGHRGIQPQHF.

The chain has TRBV5-5 and TRBJ2-1, with a tentative D call TRBD1 (6 bases). The CDR3 is 20 residues long. V was pared by 3 bases and J by 1 base, with 26 bases between. From germline, CDR1 is SGHKS and CDR2 YYEKEE (reference sequence). CDR3 in amino acids: CASSWRAGALLYPSYNEQFF. The DNA for the CDR3 is TGTGCCAGCAGCTGGCGGGCAGGGGCCCTACTCTACCCTTCCTACAATGAGCAGTTCTTC.

V gene TRBV11-2 combines with J gene TRBJ1-3; D is uncertain. With 0 bases removed from V and 3 bases from J, the gap between germline ends came to 6 bases. Germline CDR1 reads SGHAT; CDR2 reads FQNNGV. CDR3 length: 14 residues. CDR3: CASSLEIYGNTIYF. The CDR3 coding sequence is TGTGCCAGCAGCTTAGAAATCTATGGAAACACCATATATTTT.

The V and J genes are TRBV6-2 or TRBV6-3 and TRBJ2-6; D possibly corresponds to TRBD2 (6 bases). The CDR3 covers 16 residues. Per the germline V gene, CDR1 is MNHEY and CDR2 is SVGEGT. Trimming stripped 4 bases from V and 4 bases from J, with 14 bases between. In DNA form, the CDR3 reads TGTGCCAGCAGTTGGATTTGGGGAGGCGGGGCCAACGTCCTGACTTTC. Its protein is CASSWIWGGGANVLTF.

The chain is built from TRBV5-3 and TRBJ1-2; 11 nucleotides line up with TRBD1. TRBV5-3 is labeled an ORF, and its function is uncertain. The V segment lost 0 bases and the J segment 5 bases; nucleotides outside the gene matches: 3. The CDR3 covers 15 residues. CDR3 sequence (DNA): TGTGCCAGAAGCTTGGTGGGACAGGGGGGTTATGGCTACACCTTC. As protein: CARSLVGQGGYGYTF.

This chain uses TRBV12-3 or TRBV12-4 with TRBJ2-3; D is unresolved. V dropped 3 bases and J dropped 5 bases, with 3 bases sitting between them. The CDR3 totals 11 residues. The CDR3, as DNA: TGTGCCAGCAGTTTTCTAGATACGCAGTATTTT. Protein sequence: CASSFLDTQYF.

This chain connects TRBV19 to TRBJ1-6; tentatively, D is TRBD1 (5 bases). Germline V lookup: CDR1 LNHDA, CDR2 SQIVND (reference sequence). The CDR3 is 17 amino acids. With 6 bases removed from V and 0 bases from J, the gap between germline ends came to 15 bases. In DNA form, the CDR3 reads TGTGCCAGTAGCCAACGACAGATTTACTCCTATAATTCACCCCTCCACTTT. It encodes CASSQRQIYSYNSPLHF. Filled out from reference TRBV19 and TRBJ1-6, the complete variable domain reads DGGITQSPKYLFRKEGQNVTLSCEQNLNHDAMYWYRQDPGQGLRLIYYSQIVNDFQKGDIAEGYSVSREKKESFPLTVTSAQKNPTAFYLCASSQRQIYSYNSPLHFGNGTRLTVT.

The chain couples TRBV3-1 (or the pseudogene TRBV3-2) to TRBJ1-2; D is unclear. The ends were cut back, 1 base at V and 4 bases at J, with 16 bases in the middle. Germline CDR1 is LGHDT and CDR2 is YNNKEL (reference sequence). The CDR3 runs to 16 residues. As DNA, the CDR3 is TGTGCCAGCAGCCAAGTGTTGGCAACCCGGGGCTATGGCTACACCTTC. Translation gives CASSQVLATRGYGYTF.

This CDR3 reads CASSSSSWTANTGELFF. CDR3 sequence (DNA): TGTGCCAGCAGCTCATCCTCCTGGACAGCGAACACCGGGGAGCTGTTTTTT. The V gene is TRBV7-3, the J gene TRBJ2-2; a weak D match, TRBD1 (6 bases). CDR1 and CDR2 from the germline V gene are SGHTA and FQGTGA. Trimming took 4 bases from V and 0 from J, leaving 15 bases between them. The CDR3 is made up of 17 amino acids.

The chain is built from TRBV7-2 and TRBJ2-7; maybe TRBD1 (5 bases). V dropped 2 bases and J dropped 0 bases, with 14 bases sitting between them. The CDR3 consists of 16 residues. Germline CDR1 reads SGHTA; CDR2 reads FQGNSA. This CDR3 reads CASSLRQPLSSYEQYF. For the CDR3, the DNA is TGTGCCAGCAGCTTAAGACAGCCACTTTCCTCCTACGAGCAGTACTTC.